The 26 T cell receptor beta chains in this list originate from one sample, sequenced in a study of beta chain features in type 1 diabetes. Since all of the isolated RNA was reverse transcribed, expressed TCRB transcripts were what got sequenced. This table comes from immunoSEQ multiplex PCR, and its TCRdb copy is limited to in-frame clones, with some not included. The sample shows around 450,000 clones, around 10% of them seen only once. What was sequenced was naive CD4+ T cells from blood. These receptors all stem from a young woman in good health.

The chain has TRBV14 and TRBJ2-3; D might be TRBD1 (6 bases). Between the trimmed V and J ends, which lost 0 bases and 1 base, there was a span of 17 bases. Germline CDR1 SGHDN, CDR2 FVKESK. The CDR3 is made up of 18 amino acids. As DNA, the CDR3 is TGTGCCAGCAGCCAAGACTGGGCACAGGGCCGGGGCACAGATACGCAGTATTTT. It is translated as CASSQDWAQGRGTDTQYF.

The CDR3 loop is CASSQRMRGEKLFF. DNA for the CDR3: TGTGCCAGCAGCCAACGGATGAGAGGTGAAAAACTGTTTTTT. V and J are TRBV14 and TRBJ1-4; D gene unclear. Trimming left V 2 bases short and J 7 bases short, with 11 bases between. Germline values: CDR1 SGHDN, CDR2 FVKESK. The CDR3 covers 14 residues.

This clone was recorded a few times. The genes are TRBV6-5 and TRBJ2-4; 9 bases map to TRBD1. Germline CDR1 and CDR2: MNHEY and SVGAGI. CDR3 size: 15 residues. V trimming: 7 bases; J trimming: 4 bases; junction bases outside the gene matches: 8. This CDR3 is CASTHPGQGKNIQYF. The CDR3 coding sequence is TGTGCCAGCACTCATCCGGGACAGGGTAAAAACATTCAGTACTTC.

This clone was counted between two and nine times. This chain links TRBV25-1 with TRBJ1-2; D call uncertain. This CDR3 has 15 amino acids. Trimming shortened V by 0 bases and J by 6 bases, and 14 bases separated the two germline ends. Germline V gene sequence: CDR1 MGHDK, CDR2 SYGVNS. DNA for the CDR3: TGTGCCAGCAGTGAATATGGGAGGGAACAGCATGGCTACACCTTC. It is translated as CASSEYGREQHGYTF.

This sequence joins TRBV6-5 and TRBJ1-2; possibly TRBD1 for D (5 bases). Germline values: CDR1 MNHEY, CDR2 SVGAGI. V was pared by 5 bases and J by 4 bases, with 8 bases between. This CDR3 comprises 12 residues. The CDR3 reads CASSKRGYGYTF. CDR3 bases: TGTGCCAGCAGTAAAAGGGGCTATGGCTACACCTTC.

This clone was counted only a few times. V gene TRBV9 combines with J gene TRBJ1-2; no definite D call. The CDR3 extends over 12 amino acids. The germline gives CDR1 SGDLS, CDR2 YYNGEE. The ends were cut back, 4 bases at V and 4 bases at J, with 8 bases in the middle. The CDR3 DNA follows: TGTGCCAGCAGCCAGGCCCGCTATGGCTACACCTTC. Encoded protein: CASSQARYGYTF.

This chain links TRBV10-3 with TRBJ2-3, with 12 bases fitting TRBD1. The CDR3 runs 15 residues. The germline CDR1 and CDR2 sequences are ENHRY and SYGVKD. The junction had 8 bases not matched to a gene; V was cut back by 8 bases and J by 5 bases. The chain's CDR3 is CAIGPGQGARDTQYF. In nucleotides, the CDR3 is TGTGCCATCGGGCCGGGACAGGGGGCGAGAGATACGCAGTATTTT.

The table lists this clone with a few counts. The rearrangement links TRBV7-2 to TRBJ2-6; 9 bases align to TRBD1. Germline CDR1 reads SGHTA; CDR2 reads FQGNSA. V shed 6 bases, J shed 1 base, and the junction held 7 bases outside the gene matches. The CDR3 contains 17 residues. CDR3 region: CASRRQGDPSGANVLTF. CDR3 sequence (DNA): TGTGCCAGCAGGAGACAGGGGGACCCATCTGGGGCCAACGTCCTGACTTTC.

The chain employs TRBV7-9 and TRBJ2-5; 11 nucleotides line up with TRBD2. The CDR3 has 16 residues. J was trimmed by 4 bases and V by 8 bases; bases with no gene match: 12. Germline values: CDR1 SEHNR, CDR2 FQNEAQ (reference sequence). For the CDR3, the DNA is TGTGCCAGCCAGAAGGGTAGCGGGAGGGCCGGAGAGACCCAGTACTTC. Protein sequence: CASQKGSGRAGETQYF.

The sample holds a few counts of this clone. The chain combines TRBV4-1 with TRBJ1-4; tentatively, D is TRBD1 (6 bases). The CDR3 length is 14 residues. Germline CDR1 and CDR2: MGHRA and YSYEKL. Deletions cut 1 base from V and 8 bases from J, with 11 bases between. The CDR3 coding sequence is TGCGCCAGCAGCCAAGGGCGGGGGGCAGAAAAACTGTTTTTT. This codes for CASSQGRGAEKLFF.

The J gene is TRBJ2-6, the V gene TRBV7-2; D uncertain. The CDR3 runs to 13 residues. The V gene's germline CDR1 is SGHTA and CDR2 FQGNSA. Trimming pared 10 bases from V and 1 base from J, leaving 8 bases between. CDR3 in amino acids: CATDHSGANVLTF. CDR3 coding DNA: TGTGCCACCGATCATTCTGGGGCCAACGTCCTGACTTTC.

This chain links TRBV15 with TRBJ1-4; no reliable D call. V gave up 1 base and J gave up 4 bases, with 7 bases separating them. The CDR3 runs 14 residues. From germline, CDR1 is LNHNV and CDR2 YYDKDF (reference sequence). In DNA form, the CDR3 reads TGTGCCACCAGCAGAGCCGGGATTAATGAAAAACTGTTTTTT. It encodes CATSRAGINEKLFF. Using reference TRBV15 and TRBJ1-4 for the parts outside the CDR3, the full variable domain is DAMVIQNPRYQVTQFGKPVTLSCSQTLNHNVMYWYQQKSSQAPKLLFHYYDKDFNNEADTPDNFQSRRPNTSFCFLDIRSPGLGDTAMYLCATSRAGINEKLFFGSGTQLSVL.

As for this clone: Different DNA sequences within this sample yield the same CDR3. The chain recombines TRBV18 with TRBJ1-5, with 7 bases matching TRBD1. Trimming took 3 bases from V and 5 from J; bases not matched to a gene: 1. This CDR3 is built from 13 residues. In germline, CDR1 is KGHSH, CDR2 LQKENI. In nucleotides, the CDR3 is TGTGCCAGCTCACCGCAGGGGGATCAGCCCCAGCATTTT. Translation: CASSPQGDQPQHF.

This chain joins TRBV18 and TRBJ2-7, with TRBD1 matching 7 bases. With V trimmed by 3 bases and J by 5 bases, 1 base remained unmatched. The CDR3 sequence is 12 residues long. The germline CDR1 and CDR2 sequences are KGHSH and LQKENI. The CDR3 is CASSPGTDEQYV. CDR3 DNA: TGTGCCAGCTCACCCGGGACAGACGAGCAGTACGTC.

This clone was seen a few times. The rearrangement joins TRBV7-6 to TRBJ1-4, with D unresolved. V shed 7 bases and J shed 4 bases, with 16 bases lying between them. Germline CDR1 SGHVS, CDR2 FNYEAQ. This CDR3 comprises 15 residues. In DNA, the CDR3 is TGTGCCAGCACAAGTTTAATGGAGGATAATGAAAAACTGTTTTTT. It yields the protein CASTSLMEDNEKLFF.

The V and J genes are TRBV7-6 and TRBJ1-2; the D gene is possibly TRBD1 (5 bases). The germline V gene encodes CDR1 SGHVS and CDR2 FNYEAQ. This CDR3 has 13 amino acids. Trimming removed 1 base at V and 10 bases at J, with 13 bases between. CDR3 DNA sequence: TGTGCCAGCAGCTTAGTACGGGACGCGAACTACACCTTC. It translates to CASSLVRDANYTF.

This clone was counted only a few times. A read error is possible here, since a much larger clone lies one base away. The same CDR3 arises from other DNA sequences in this sample as well. V gene TRBV7-2 combines with J gene TRBJ2-5; D unresolved. Trimming left V 3 bases short and J 4 bases short, with 3 bases between. The germline gives CDR1 SGHTA, CDR2 FQGNSA. The CDR3 spans 11 residues. The CDR3 here is CASSFLETQYF. CDR3 nucleotide sequence: TGTGCCAGCAGCTTCCTAGAGACCCAGTACTTC.

This clone was observed a handful of times. The chain is built from TRBV5-4 and TRBJ2-5; D is unresolved. The CDR3 is 13 residues long. Per germline, CDR1 SGHNT and CDR2 YYREEE (reference sequence). Trimming took 3 bases from V and 3 from J, leaving 9 bases between them. The CDR3 loop is CASSSIGEETQYF. The CDR3 coding sequence is TGTGCCAGCAGCTCCATTGGTGAAGAGACCCAGTACTTC.

This clone was recorded a few times. The chain has TRBV11-2 and TRBJ1-2, with D maybe TRBD1 (5 bases). With 6 bases removed from V and 1 base from J, the gap between germline ends came to 15 bases. Germline V gene lookup returns CDR1 SGHAT and CDR2 FQNNGV. The CDR3 sequence is 15 residues long. The CDR3 is CASRSPGRSNYGYTF. CDR3 bases: TGTGCCAGCAGATCACCGGGACGGAGTAACTATGGCTACACCTTC.

This clone was seen only a few times. V usage is TRBV28 and J usage is TRBJ2-1, with 9 bases aligning to TRBD2. CDR1 MDHEN and CDR2 SYDVKM come from the germline V gene. The CDR3 contains 15 residues. With V trimmed by 3 bases and J by 7 bases, 7 bases remained unmatched. CDR3 DNA: TGTGCCAGCAGTTTCCGGCTAGCGGGAATTAATGAGCAGTTCTTC. Amino acids: CASSFRLAGINEQFF.

This clone was seen a handful of times. The gene calls are TRBV9 and TRBJ2-3; D is uncertain. The CDR3 covers 13 residues. Germline-derived CDR1 and CDR2 are SGDLS and YYNGEE. With 4 bases removed from V and 8 bases from J, the gap between germline ends came to 14 bases. CDR3 region: CASSPPVSPTQYF. CDR3 nucleotides: TGTGCCAGCAGCCCCCCTGTTAGTCCTACGCAGTATTTT.

V usage is TRBV19 and J usage is TRBJ1-5; D possibly corresponds to TRBD1 (6 bases). Trimming pared 6 bases from V and 8 bases from J, leaving 23 bases between. CDR1 and CDR2 (germline): LNHDA, SQIVND (reference sequence). The CDR3 length is 16 residues. CDR3 coding DNA: TGTGCCAGTAGGCTACAGGGCACGTCTAGCAGCGAGCCCCAGCATTTT. Its protein product is CASRLQGTSSSEPQHF.

This chain connects TRBV15 to TRBJ2-3; 12 bases agree with TRBD2. The V gene's germline CDR1 is LNHNV and CDR2 YYDKDF (reference sequence). This CDR3 spans 17 amino acids. V shed 1 base and J 3 bases; nucleotides not matched to a gene: 5. The CDR3 here is CATSRGRTSGGTDTQYF. The CDR3 nucleotides read TGTGCCACCAGCAGAGGTCGAACTAGCGGGGGGACAGATACGCAGTATTTT.

This chain links TRBV4-3 with TRBJ2-7; 13 nucleotides match TRBD2. Germline CDR1 and CDR2: LGHNA and YSLEER. The V segment lost 4 bases and the J segment 0 bases; nucleotides outside the gene matches: 9. The CDR3 totals 18 residues. The CDR3 spells CASSRTLAGGTGSYEQYF. The CDR3 DNA sequence: TGCGCCAGCAGCCGAACACTAGCGGGAGGGACTGGCTCCTACGAGCAGTACTTC.

The CDR3 region has the DNA TGCAGCGTTGAAAAAACTCTGAACACTGAAGCTTTCTTT. Amino acids: CSVEKTLNTEAFF. The J gene is TRBJ1-1, the V gene TRBV29-1, with unresolved D. The CDR3 loop spans 13 amino acids. The germline V gene has CDR1 SQVTM and CDR2 ANQGSEA. Deletions cut 2 bases from V and 0 bases from J, with 7 bases between. The full variable domain, rest sourced from reference TRBV29-1 and TRBJ1-1, is SAVISQKPSRDICQRGTSLTIQCQVDSQVTMMFWYRQQPGQSLTLIATANQGSEATYESGFVIDKFPISRPNLTFSTLTVSNMSPEDSSIYLCSVEKTLNTEAFFGQGTRLTVV.

The sample holds a few counts of this clone. The gene calls are TRBV9 and TRBJ2-3; 8 nucleotides line up with TRBD2. Germline CDR1 is SGDLS and CDR2 is YYNGEE. This CDR3 contains 14 residues. The ends lost 4 bases at V and 6 bases at J; junction bases unmatched: 7. The CDR3 is CASSHGTSPDTQYF. The CDR3, as DNA: TGTGCCAGCAGCCACGGGACTAGTCCCGATACGCAGTATTTT.